Listed here is a single T cell receptor beta chain. These data come from a study of CD8+ T cells in alopecia areata. Sequencing relied on a cDNA template that was reverse transcribed from extracted RNA. Profiling relied on immunoSEQ multiplex PCR, and the TCRdb table lists in-frame clones only, not all of them. The top ten hold 5.5% to 6% of the sample, which has 200,000 or so clones, roughly 64% seen once. This CDR3 region has 15 residues. Per the germline V gene, CDR1 is SGHTA and CDR2 is FQGNSA. The V end lost 1 base, the J end lost 5 bases, and 14 bases lay between the germline ends. The treatment was: oral pan-JAK inhibitor, 5-10 mg twice daily.

The specimen comprised CD4+ T cells sorted from blood, sampled at week 24, from a patient treated with tofacitinib. The sequence was obtained from a human donor with alopecia areata. V is TRBV7-2 and J is TRBJ2-5; D gene uncertain. The CDR3 loop reads CASSLESGRWETQYF. DNA for the CDR3: TGTGCCAGCAGCTTAGAGTCCGGGCGTTGGGAGACCCAGTACTTC.